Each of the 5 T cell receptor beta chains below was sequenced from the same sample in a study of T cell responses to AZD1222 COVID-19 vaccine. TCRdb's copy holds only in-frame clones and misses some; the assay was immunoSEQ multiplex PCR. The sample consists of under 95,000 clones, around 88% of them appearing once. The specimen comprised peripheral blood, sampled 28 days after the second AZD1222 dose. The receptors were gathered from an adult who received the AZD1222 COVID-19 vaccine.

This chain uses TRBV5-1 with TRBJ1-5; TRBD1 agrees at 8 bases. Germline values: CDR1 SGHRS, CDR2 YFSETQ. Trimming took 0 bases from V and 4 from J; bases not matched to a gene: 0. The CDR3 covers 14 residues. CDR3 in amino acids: CASSLGTGNQPQHF. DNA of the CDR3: TGCGCCAGCAGCTTGGGGACAGGGAATCAGCCCCAGCATTTT. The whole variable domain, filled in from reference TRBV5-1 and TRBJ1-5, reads KAGVTQTPRYLIKTRGQQVTLSCSPISGHRSVSWYQQTPGQGLQFLFEYFSETQRNKGNFPGRFSGRQFSNSRSEMNVSTLELGDSALYLCASSLGTGNQPQHFGDGTRLSIL.

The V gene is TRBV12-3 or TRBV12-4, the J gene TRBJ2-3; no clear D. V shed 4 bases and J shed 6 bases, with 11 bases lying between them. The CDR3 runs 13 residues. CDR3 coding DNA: TGTGCCAGCAGTTGGGTGAGTCCCGATACGCAGTATTTT. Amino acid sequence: CASSWVSPDTQYF.

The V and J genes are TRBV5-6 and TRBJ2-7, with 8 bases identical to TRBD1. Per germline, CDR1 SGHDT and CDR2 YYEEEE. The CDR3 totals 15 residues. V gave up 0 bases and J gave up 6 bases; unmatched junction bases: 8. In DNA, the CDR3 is TGTGCCAGCAGCTTGGGGACAGGGACCTTTTCCGAGCAGTACTTC. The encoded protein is CASSLGTGTFSEQYF.

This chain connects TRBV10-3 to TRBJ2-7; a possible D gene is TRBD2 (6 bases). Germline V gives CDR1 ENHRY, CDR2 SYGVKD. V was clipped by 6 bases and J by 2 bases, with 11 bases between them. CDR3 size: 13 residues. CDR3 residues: CAISIREAYEQYF. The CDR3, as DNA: TGTGCCATCAGCATCAGGGAGGCCTACGAGCAGTACTTC.

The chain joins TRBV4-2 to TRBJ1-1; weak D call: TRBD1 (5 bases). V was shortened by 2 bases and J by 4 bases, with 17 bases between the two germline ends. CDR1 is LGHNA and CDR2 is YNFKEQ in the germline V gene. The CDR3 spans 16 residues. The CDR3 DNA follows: TGTGCCAGCAGCCAAAAGCAAGGGGCTTTAGCCACTGAAGCTTTCTTT. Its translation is CASSQKQGALATEAFF.